These T cell receptor beta chains were read from a single sample in a study of cytomegalovirus exposure and HLA in healthy donors. Profiling relied on immunoSEQ multiplex PCR, and the TCRdb table lists in-frame clones only, not all of them. The table shows around 150,000 clones, with 75% to 85% occurring only once. Source material: PBMCs. Receptor source: a young woman in good health and CMV-seronegative. CDR3s include the opening cysteine and the closing phenylalanine or tryptophan. A D gene is named only where the DNA matches it firmly. Some rows have no size entry. The others give once, few or many, or a class for an expanded clone.

size	D	J	V	DNA	CDR3
few	.	TRBJ1-2	TRBV5-4	TGTGCCAGCAGCGGAGGCTCGGACAGCCCCTATGGCTACACCTTC	CASSGGSDSPYGYTF
.	.	TRBJ1-5	TRBV6-5	TGTGCCAGCAGACAAACTACAGGGTCGGGACAGCCCCAGCATTTT	CASRQTTGSGQPQHF
.	TRBD1	TRBJ2-7	TRBV6-5	TGTGCCAGCAGTTACCGGGACAGCTCCTACGAGCAGTACTTC	CASSYRDSSYEQYF
.	.	TRBJ1-2	TRBV2	TGTGCCACCGAAAAAGGGGTAAACTATGGCTACACCTTC	CATEKGVNYGYTF
.	.	TRBJ1-2	TRBV5-1	TGCGCCAGCAGCTTGGACTCGCCCCAATATGGCTACACCTTC	CASSLDSPQYGYTF
.	.	TRBJ1-3	TRBV14	TGTGCCAGCAGCCAAGTTGTGGGCACAGGAAACACCATATATTTT	CASSQVVGTGNTIYF
.	.	TRBJ2-5	TRBV5-5	TGTGCCAGCAGCTTGGGTTCTGGGGCCAAAGAGACCCAGTACTTC	CASSLGSGAKETQYF
.	.	TRBJ2-5	TRBV20-1	TGCAGTGCTACCCCACTTTTTACCCAGTACTTC	CSATPLFTQYF
.	.	TRBJ2-7	TRBV18	TGTGCCAGCTCAACTCAGGACTACGAGCAGTACTTC	CASSTQDYEQYF
.	TRBD1	TRBJ2-5	TRBV7-9	TGTGCCAGCAGCTTAGGGGACAGGGGGCGATTGGAGACCCAGTACTTC	CASSLGDRGRLETQYF
.	.	TRBJ1-6	TRBV6-1	TGTGCCAGCAGTGTAAACAGGGTTCCCTATAATTCACCCCTCCACTTT	CASSVNRVPYNSPLHF
.	.	TRBJ2-1	TRBV7-9	TGTGCCAGCAGCTTAGGTATCTATAATGAGCAGTTCTTC	CASSLGIYNEQFF
.	.	TRBJ1-5	TRBV15	TGTGCCACCAGCAGAGTTGGAGGGAGCAATCAGCCCCAGCATTTT	CATSRVGGSNQPQHF
.	.	TRBJ2-2	TRBV4-1	TGCGCCAGCAGCCAAGGAATGCCGAGCACCGGGGAGCTGTTTTTT	CASSQGMPSTGELFF
.	.	TRBJ1-6	TRBV19	TGTGCCAGTAGTATACGGAATCAGGGACTTAATTCACCCCTCCACTTT	CASSIRNQGLNSPLHF
once	TRBD1	TRBJ2-1	TRBV5-1	TGCGCCAGCTCGCGAGGACAGGGTATCGATGAGCAGTTCTTC	CASSRGQGIDEQFF
.	TRBD1	TRBJ2-5	TRBV5-6	TGTGCCAGCAGCATGGGACAGTGGGAGACCCAGTACTTC	CASSMGQWETQYF
few	.	TRBJ2-7	TRBV28	TGTGCCAGCAGTTCGGGGGGCCCTACAGGTGACGAGCAGTACTTC	CASSSGGPTGDEQYF
.	TRBD1	TRBJ1-5	TRBV4-1	TGCGCCAGCAGCCAAGATCGGGGGACAGGGACACTTAACAATCAGCCCCAGCATTTT	CASSQDRGTGTLNNQPQHF
.	TRBD1	TRBJ2-7	TRBV5-1	TGCGCCAGCAGCTCGACAGGGGGCGGCGACGAGCAGTACTTC	CASSSTGGGDEQYF
few	TRBD1	TRBJ2-4	TRBV25-1	TGTGCCAGCAGTGGACCCCTTGGACAGGTAGCCAAAAACATTCAGTACTTC	CASSGPLGQVAKNIQYF
.	.	TRBJ1-2	TRBV14	TGTGCCAGCAGCCAAGTGGACAGCCGACTCTATGGCTACACCTTC	CASSQVDSRLYGYTF
once	TRBD2	TRBJ2-7	TRBV5-6	TGTGCCAGCAGTTTGCCCTACCCTAGCGGAGAAACCTACGAGCAGTACTTC	CASSLPYPSGETYEQYF
few	.	TRBJ2-7	TRBV7-9	TGTGCCAGCAGCATTGGACAGTCCTACGAGCAGTACTTC	CASSIGQSYEQYF
once	TRBD1	TRBJ1-1	TRBV5-4	TGTGCCAGCAGCTTGAGGGACAGGGGGCGTCTGGGGACTGAAGCTTTCTTT	CASSLRDRGRLGTEAFF
.	TRBD1	TRBJ1-1	TRBV5-1	TGCGCCAGCAGCACGGGACAGGGTGGGACTGAAGCTTTCTTT	CASSTGQGGTEAFF
few	.	TRBJ2-3	TRBV6-5	TGTGCCAGTTCTTACCGGGGGGATACGCAGTATTTT	CASSYRGDTQYF
.	.	TRBJ2-5	TRBV5-1	TGCGCCAGCAGCAAGCAGGTTTTTGGAGAGACCCAGTACTTC	CASSKQVFGETQYF
.	.	TRBJ2-5	TRBV7-9	TGTGCCAGCAGCCCTACAGGCTCGGGAGAGACCCAGTACTTC	CASSPTGSGETQYF
.	.	TRBJ2-1	TRBV9	TGTGCCAGCAGCGTAGAAGGGGGTTCCTACAATGAGCAGTTCTTC	CASSVEGGSYNEQFF
once	TRBD2	TRBJ2-7	TRBV11-1	TGTGCCAGCAGCCCAAGCGGGAGGACATACGAGCAGTACTTC	CASSPSGRTYEQYF
.	.	TRBJ2-5	TRBV6-6	TGTGTCAGCAAACAGGGCCGAGAGACCCAGTACTTC	CVSKQGRETQYF
.	.	TRBJ1-5	TRBV7-6	TGTGCCACCCCGGTCGGAGGCTACGACGAGAATAGCAATCAGCCCCAGCATTTT	CATPVGGYDENSNQPQHF
.	.	TRBJ2-5	TRBV5-1	TGCGCCAGCAGTCCGGGACTTTACCAAGAGACCCAGTACTTC	CASSPGLYQETQYF
few	.	TRBJ1-3	TRBV4-2	TGTGCCAGCAGCCAAGATCTTAACTCCCCCTCTGGAAACACCATATATTTT	CASSQDLNSPSGNTIYF
.	.	TRBJ2-3	TRBV10-3	TGTGCCATCAGTGAGTCGGTCCGTCGGACAGATACGCAGTATTTT	CAISESVRRTDTQYF
few	.	TRBJ1-5	TRBV25-1	TGTGCCAGCAGTGATCGCGATCAGCCCCAGCATTTT	CASSDRDQPQHF
.	.	TRBJ1-2	TRBV6-6	TGTGCCAGCGGACCGCCAGGGGCGCTTTATGGCTACACCTTC	CASGPPGALYGYTF
.	.	TRBJ2-2	TRBV2	TGTGCCAGCACGCAGGTGATCACCGGGGAGCTGTTTTTT	CASTQVITGELFF
.	TRBD2	TRBJ2-3	TRBV6-1	TGTGCCAGCAGTACGCTAGCGGGAGGGCCAGATACGCAGTATTTT	CASSTLAGGPDTQYF
few	TRBD1	TRBJ2-1	TRBV19	TGTGCCAGTAGTAAGCCGGGACAGGGGAGCTCCTACAATGAGCAGTTCTTC	CASSKPGQGSSYNEQFF
few	.	TRBJ2-5	TRBV28	TGTGCCAGCAGCCCTACAGGGTTTGAGCAGTACTTC	CASSPTGFEQYF
.	TRBD2	TRBJ2-1	TRBV7-8	TGTGCCAGCAGCACGACTAGCGGGGGTTATGAGCAGTTCTTC	CASSTTSGGYEQFF
.	TRBD1	TRBJ2-7	TRBV29-1	TGCAGCGCTGGACAGGGTACTTCCTACGAGCAGTACTTC	CSAGQGTSYEQYF
.	TRBD2	TRBJ2-3	TRBV28	TGTGCCAGCAGCTCCGTTCCGCGGGAGCGTTCCGATACGCAGTATTTT	CASSSVPRERSDTQYF
once	.	TRBJ1-5	TRBV10-1	TGCGCCAGCAGTGAGTCTGGGCAAAGGGGTCAGCCCCAGCATTTT	CASSESGQRGQPQHF
.	TRBD2	TRBJ2-1	TRBV4-1	TGCGCCAGCAGCCAAGGAACGGTAGCGGGAGGACCATACAATGAGCAGTTCTTC	CASSQGTVAGGPYNEQFF
.	.	TRBJ1-1	TRBV19	TGTGCCAGTTCCGGGGATAGTGTAACTGAAGCTTTCTTT	CASSGDSVTEAFF
.	.	TRBJ2-1	TRBV19	TGTGCCAGTACGTGGGGCAGGGACTACAATGAGCAGTTCTTC	CASTWGRDYNEQFF
.	TRBD2	TRBJ2-3	TRBV5-6	TGTGCCAGCAGCTCCCCCTTAACTAGCGGCCGCACAGATACGCAGTATTTT	CASSSPLTSGRTDTQYF
.	.	TRBJ1-4	TRBV4-1	TGCGCCAGCAGCCAAACCGACACATTTACTAATGAAAAACTGTTTTTT	CASSQTDTFTNEKLFF
.	.	TRBJ2-3	TRBV9	TGTGCCAGCAGCGTAGAACTCTCAGATACGCAGTATTTT	CASSVELSDTQYF
.	TRBD1	TRBJ1-4	TRBV2	TGTGCCAGCACACAGGGGGCAACTAATGAAAAACTGTTTTTT	CASTQGATNEKLFF
.	.	TRBJ2-5	TRBV27	TGTGCCAGCAGTGACATCTTAGAACAAGAGACCCAGTACTTC	CASSDILEQETQYF
many	.	TRBJ2-2	TRBV18	TGTGCCAGCTCCCTGGGGCGCGGGGAGCTGTTTTTT	CASSLGRGELFF
.	.	TRBJ2-5	TRBV18	TGTGCCAGCTCTCTAGGAGAAGAGACCCAGTACTTC	CASSLGEETQYF
.	.	TRBJ1-1	TRBV18	TGTGCCAGCTCACCTTTAGACAGCCCGAACACTGAAGCTTTCTTT	CASSPLDSPNTEAFF
.	TRBD1	TRBJ1-4	TRBV11-2	TGTGCCAGCAGCCGAACGGGACAGAGGGAAAAACTGTTTTTT	CASSRTGQREKLFF
.	.	TRBJ2-7	TRBV6-5	TGTGCCAGCAGTTACGACACTGGGAGCGAGCAGTACTTC	CASSYDTGSEQYF
.	.	TRBJ1-1	TRBV7-9	TGTTCCAGCGCCGGGGGGGCCCCTGAAGCTTTCTTT	CSSAGGAPEAFF